These T cell receptor beta chains were read from a single sample in a study of blood T cells in healthy people across ages. In TCRdb, the 5' RACE reads were re-called with MiXCR into one record per CDR3 protein. In the table there are hundreds of thousands of distinct CDR3 sequences, just over 55% of which are singletons. The sequencing sample was made of blood. The receptors shown here come from a man aged 35 to 55 in good health. The CDR3 runs from the conserved cysteine through the conserved F or W. Fields, in order: D gene, V gene, CDR3 protein. The D gene is left open where the match is weak.

d_call: TRBD1
v_call: TRBV9
cdr3_aa: CASSSVEGTGYTGELFF

d_call: TRBD1
v_call: TRBV18
cdr3_aa: CASSPIRGPAKNIQYF

d_call: NA
v_call: TRBV7-3
cdr3_aa: CASSPLTETSTDTQYF

d_call: NA
v_call: TRBV4-3
cdr3_aa: CASSQDSLEIVNEQYF

d_call: NA
v_call: TRBV29-1
cdr3_aa: CSVESAYEQYF

d_call: NA
v_call: TRBV28
cdr3_aa: CASRAGAGPQHF

d_call: TRBD2
v_call: TRBV6-1
cdr3_aa: CASSRIGSGISTDTQYF

d_call: TRBD2
v_call: TRBV5-1
cdr3_aa: CASSLPPGGGTDTQYF

d_call: TRBD2
v_call: TRBV7-3
cdr3_aa: CASSSPSGVAYNEQFF

d_call: TRBD1
v_call: TRBV29-1
cdr3_aa: CSVPRDSFYGYTF

d_call: NA
v_call: TRBV6-5
cdr3_aa: CASSDSEGYEQYF

d_call: TRBD2
v_call: TRBV9
cdr3_aa: CASTRRLAGADNEQFF

d_call: NA
v_call: TRBV24-1
cdr3_aa: CATSAGDHDYTF

d_call: TRBD2
v_call: TRBV7-2
cdr3_aa: CASSGTSASNTGELFF

d_call: NA
v_call: TRBV11-3
cdr3_aa: CASSQGFRAVYNEQFF

d_call: NA
v_call: TRBV12-3/TRBV12-4
cdr3_aa: CASSQDWRGYEQYF

d_call: NA
v_call: TRBV7-2
cdr3_aa: CASSLVRGTYEQYF

d_call: NA
v_call: TRBV19
cdr3_aa: CASSPGLGRTHEQYF

d_call: TRBD1
v_call: TRBV28
cdr3_aa: CASSLGTGGSGSGQFF

d_call: NA
v_call: TRBV7-8
cdr3_aa: CASSSPSRATSTDTQYF

d_call: NA
v_call: TRBV4-1
cdr3_aa: CASSQGGLADAQYF

d_call: NA
v_call: TRBV28
cdr3_aa: CASRGVGNQPQHF

d_call: NA
v_call: TRBV27
cdr3_aa: CASRTGRDNSPLHF

d_call: NA
v_call: TRBV7-2
cdr3_aa: CASSLRIGTGANVLTF

d_call: NA
v_call: TRBV28
cdr3_aa: CASSWVWDTQYF

d_call: NA
v_call: TRBV9
cdr3_aa: CASSGPGPSSYEQYF

d_call: TRBD2
v_call: TRBV7-9
cdr3_aa: CASSDRGGADEQFF

d_call: NA
v_call: TRBV6-5
cdr3_aa: CASSYSGGKGYGYTF

d_call: NA
v_call: TRBV5-1
cdr3_aa: CASSYGNGETYEQYF

d_call: TRBD1
v_call: TRBV20-1
cdr3_aa: CSARVRQGLHNEQFF

d_call: TRBD1
v_call: TRBV5-1
cdr3_aa: CASRQQGGPQETQYF

d_call: NA
v_call: TRBV24-1
cdr3_aa: CATSATKTAYNEQFF